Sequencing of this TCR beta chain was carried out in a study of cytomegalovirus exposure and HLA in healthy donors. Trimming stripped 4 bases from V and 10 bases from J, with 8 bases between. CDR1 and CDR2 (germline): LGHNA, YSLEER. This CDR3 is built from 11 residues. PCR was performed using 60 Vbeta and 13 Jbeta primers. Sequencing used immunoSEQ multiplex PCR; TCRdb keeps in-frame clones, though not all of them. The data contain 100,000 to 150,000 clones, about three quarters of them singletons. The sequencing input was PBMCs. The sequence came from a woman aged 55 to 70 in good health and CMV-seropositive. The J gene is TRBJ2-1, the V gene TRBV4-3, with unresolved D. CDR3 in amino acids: CASSRQREQFF. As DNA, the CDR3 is TGCGCCAGCAGCCGGCAGCGAGAGCAGTTCTTC.